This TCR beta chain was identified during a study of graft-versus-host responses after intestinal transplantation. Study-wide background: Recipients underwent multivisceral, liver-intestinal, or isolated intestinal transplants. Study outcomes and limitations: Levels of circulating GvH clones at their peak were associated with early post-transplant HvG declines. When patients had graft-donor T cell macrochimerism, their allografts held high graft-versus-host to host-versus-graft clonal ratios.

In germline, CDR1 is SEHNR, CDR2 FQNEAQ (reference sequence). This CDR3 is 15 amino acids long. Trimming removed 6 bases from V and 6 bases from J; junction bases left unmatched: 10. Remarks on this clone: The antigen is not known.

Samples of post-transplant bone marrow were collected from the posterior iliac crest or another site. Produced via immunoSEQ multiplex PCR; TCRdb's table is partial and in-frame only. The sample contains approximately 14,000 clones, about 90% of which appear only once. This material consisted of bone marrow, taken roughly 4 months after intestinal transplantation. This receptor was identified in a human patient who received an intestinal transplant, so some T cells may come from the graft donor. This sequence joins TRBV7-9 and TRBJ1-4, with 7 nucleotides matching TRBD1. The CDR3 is CASSQTGALHEKLFF. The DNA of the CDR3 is TGTGCCAGCAGTCAAACAGGGGCACTACATGAAAAACTGTTTTTT.